Each of the 13 T cell receptor beta chains below was sequenced from the same sample in a study of T cell changes during pregnancy in multiple sclerosis. TCRdb keeps only in-frame clones here, not all; method: immunoSEQ multiplex PCR. The sample lists tens of thousands of clones, about 90% occurring once. The sample consisted of peripheral blood, taken in the second trimester of pregnancy. The receptors stem from a female donor with multiple sclerosis, enrolled in a pregnancy study.

This clone was detected only once. The chain joins TRBV5-1 to TRBJ1-1, with D tentatively TRBD1 (6 bases). The CDR3 has 14 amino acids. The germline V gene has CDR1 SGHRS and CDR2 YFSETQ. Trimming removed 3 bases at V and 1 base at J, with 10 bases between. CDR3 nucleotides: TGCGCCAGCAGCTACCTGACAGGGAACACTGAAGCTTTCTTT. Encoded protein: CASSYLTGNTEAFF.

The chain joins TRBV4-3 to TRBJ2-7; TRBD1 aligns across 7 bases. CDR3 length: 17 amino acids. The germline V gene has CDR1 LGHNA and CDR2 YSLEER. After removal of 3 bases from V and 3 bases from J, the junction contained 14 bases not matched to a gene. The chain's CDR3 is CASSQETGVRTYYEQYF. CDR3 sequence (DNA): TGCGCCAGCAGCCAGGAAACAGGGGTCAGAACCTACTACGAGCAGTACTTC.

The genes are TRBV30 and TRBJ2-7, with no clear D. V was pared by 5 bases and J by 0 bases, with 8 bases between. Germline V gene lookup returns CDR1 GTSNPN and CDR2 SVGIG (reference sequence). This CDR3 is built from 12 residues. CDR3 loop: CAWSRFSYEQYF. The DNA of the CDR3 is TGTGCCTGGTCCAGATTCTCCTACGAGCAGTACTTC.

The V call is TRBV6-6, the J call TRBJ1-6; D uncertain. The CDR3 sequence is 14 residues long. V dropped 4 bases and J dropped 4 bases, with 8 bases sitting between them. In germline, CDR1 is MNHNY, CDR2 SVGAGI (reference sequence). The CDR3 coding sequence is TGTGCCAGCAGTTCCTACGGGTATAATTCACCCCTCCACTTT. Residues: CASSSYGYNSPLHF.

This clone appeared a single time. J is TRBJ1-1 and V is TRBV19; TRBD1 matches 9 bases. Germline-derived CDR1 and CDR2 are LNHDA and SQIVND (reference sequence). There are 14 residues in the CDR3. The V gene end was trimmed by 9 bases and the J gene end by 4 bases; junction bases not matched to a gene: 9. The CDR3 DNA is TGTGCCAGCACACAGGGGGCGCAGGGCACTGAAGCTTTCTTT. This gives the protein CASTQGAQGTEAFF. Complete variable domain (other parts from reference TRBV19 and TRBJ1-1): DGGITQSPKYLFRKEGQNVTLSCEQNLNHDAMYWYRQDPGQGLRLIYYSQIVNDFQKGDIAEGYSVSREKKESFPLTVTSAQKNPTAFYLCASTQGAQGTEAFFGQGTRLTVV.

The chain links TRBV18 to TRBJ2-7; the D gene is possibly TRBD1 (5 bases). The CDR3 contains 14 residues. Germline CDR1 reads KGHSH; CDR2 reads LQKENI. The V end lost 3 bases, the J end lost 2 bases, and 11 bases lay between the germline ends. In DNA form, the CDR3 reads TGTGCCAGCTCACCGTTGGTAGGGGCCTACGAGCAGTACTTC. Protein sequence: CASSPLVGAYEQYF.

The DNA of the CDR3 is TGTGCCAGCACCCCGTGGACAGGGGGCCTCAACATTCAGTACTTC. Its protein is CASTPWTGGLNIQYF. The rearrangement links TRBV2 to TRBJ2-4, with 11 bases identical to TRBD1. The J segment lost 7 bases and the V segment lost 7 bases, leaving 9 bases of the junction unmatched. Per germline, CDR1 SNHLY and CDR2 FYNNEI. The CDR3 loop spans 15 amino acids. Full variable domain (remainder filled in from reference TRBV2 and TRBJ2-4): EPEVTQTPSHQVTQMGQEVILRCVPISNHLYFYWYRQILGQKVEFLVSFYNNEISEKSEIFDDQFSVERPDGSNFTLKIRSTKLEDSAMYFCASTPWTGGLNIQYFGAGTRLSVL.

The V gene is TRBV7-2, the J gene TRBJ2-5; D not certain. Trimming cost V 1 base and J 7 bases, with 10 bases left between them. Germline CDR1 reads SGHTA; CDR2 reads FQGNSA. The CDR3 sequence is 13 residues long. CDR3 region: CASSLEWLGTQYF. The CDR3 DNA is TGTGCCAGCAGCTTAGAATGGCTAGGGACCCAGTACTTC. The whole variable domain, remainder taken from reference TRBV7-2 and TRBJ2-5, is GAGVSQSPSNKVTEKGKDVELRCDPISGHTALYWYRQSLGQGLEFLIYFQGNSAPDKSGLPSDRFSAERTGGSVSTLTIQRTQQEDSAVYLCASSLEWLGTQYFGPGTRLLVL.

This chain links TRBV10-3 with TRBJ2-1; TRBD1 is a possible D gene (6 bases). Trimming removed 6 bases at V and 0 bases at J, with 15 bases between. This CDR3 region has 16 residues. CDR1 ENHRY and CDR2 SYGVKD come from the germline V gene. CDR3 DNA: TGTGCCATCAGCTGGACAGTTGATAGCTCCTACAATGAGCAGTTCTTC. Its protein is CAISWTVDSSYNEQFF.

The chain is built from TRBV18 and TRBJ2-3; 7 nucleotides match TRBD1. The CDR3 sequence is 15 residues long. Trimming at V came to 3 bases and at J to 0 bases, leaving 3 bases not matched to a gene. Germline CDR1 is KGHSH and CDR2 is LQKENI. CDR3 DNA: TGTGCCAGCTCACCGGGCAGGGGGAGCACAGATACGCAGTATTTT. It encodes CASSPGRGSTDTQYF. Combining the CDR3 with reference TRBV18 and TRBJ2-3 gives the whole variable domain NAGVMQNPRHLVRRRGQEARLRCSPMKGHSHVYWYRQLPEEGLKFMVYLQKENIIDESGMPKERFSAEFPKEGPSILRIQQVVRGDSAAYFCASSPGRGSTDTQYFGPGTRLTVL.

This chain links TRBV7-2 with TRBJ1-1; a possible D gene is TRBD1 (5 bases). In germline, CDR1 is SGHTA, CDR2 FQGNSA. The CDR3 extends over 15 amino acids. Trimming left V 5 bases short and J 0 bases short, with 13 bases between. The CDR3 DNA follows: TGTGCCAGCAGCCTAGGCGGGGGATTGAACACTGAAGCTTTCTTT. Protein: CASSLGGGLNTEAFF.

The rearrangement joins TRBV28 to TRBJ2-7, with 7 bases identical to TRBD2. Germline V gene lookup returns CDR1 MDHEN and CDR2 SYDVKM. Trimming at V came to 6 bases and at J to 3 bases, leaving 8 bases not matched to a gene. The CDR3 covers 14 residues. The CDR3: CASRPAGINYEQYF. The CDR3 DNA reads as TGTGCCAGCAGGCCAGCGGGGATAAACTACGAGCAGTACTTC.

This rearrangement joins TRBV2 to TRBJ1-5; D not resolved. Germline V gene lookup returns CDR1 SNHLY and CDR2 FYNNEI. The CDR3 has 13 residues. With 1 base removed from V and 5 bases from J, the gap between germline ends came to 6 bases. For the CDR3, the DNA is TGTGCCAGCAGTGAAGAGCTTGATCAGCCCCAGCATTTT. Its translation is CASSEELDQPQHF.